Listed below are T cell receptor beta chains from one sample, sequenced in a study of T cells in Graves' hyperthyroidism and ophthalmopathy. One entry per CDR3 protein, called by TCRdb with MiXCR from the multiplex PCR reads. The sample contains 360,000 or so distinct CDR3 sequences, nearly 15% of which appear only once. The sequenced sample was blood. The receptor set was obtained from a woman aged 60-70 years with Graves' ophthalmopathy. The CDR3 runs from the conserved cysteine through the conserved F or W.

>TRBV5-1|TRBJ2-2
CASSPGGINTGELFF
>TRBV6-2/TRBV6-3|TRBJ2-4
CASSLGQGATKNIQYF
>TRBV12-3/TRBV12-4|TRBJ2-3
CASSPIDTQYF
>TRBV6-1|TRBJ1-2
CASSSNQGYYGYTF
>TRBV7-2|TRBJ2-3
CASSFITDTQYF
>TRBV28|TRBJ2-7
CASSKGAGYEQYF
>TRBV7-2|TRBJ2-5
CASSPTVSAQETQYF
>TRBV2|TRBJ2-1
CASSGGTTYNEQFF
>TRBV28|TRBJ1-1
CASSLLEPGEAFF
>TRBV7-8|TRBJ1-4
CASSPPRRTTNEKLFF
>TRBV29-1|TRBJ2-2
CSVEMTGVAPGRLFF
>TRBV4-2|TRBJ2-1
CASSQGAGSYNEQFF
>TRBV7-2|TRBJ2-5
CASSDRGDGRQETQYF
>TRBV18|TRBJ2-5
CASSPPGFKTQYF
>TRBV19|TRBJ2-1
CASSTIAGGSYNEQFF
>TRBV6-1|TRBJ1-1
CASSRQTNTEAFF
>TRBV7-3|TRBJ2-1
CASSLREYNEQFF
>TRBV6-2/TRBV6-3|TRBJ2-5
CASSYSSRQETQYF
>TRBV19|TRBJ1-5
CASSIDWAHNQPQHF
>TRBV28|TRBJ1-5
CASSAIRGDNQPQHF
>TRBV2|TRBJ2-3
CASRLLAGDGDTQYF
>TRBV19|TRBJ1-2
CASSISGVGYTF